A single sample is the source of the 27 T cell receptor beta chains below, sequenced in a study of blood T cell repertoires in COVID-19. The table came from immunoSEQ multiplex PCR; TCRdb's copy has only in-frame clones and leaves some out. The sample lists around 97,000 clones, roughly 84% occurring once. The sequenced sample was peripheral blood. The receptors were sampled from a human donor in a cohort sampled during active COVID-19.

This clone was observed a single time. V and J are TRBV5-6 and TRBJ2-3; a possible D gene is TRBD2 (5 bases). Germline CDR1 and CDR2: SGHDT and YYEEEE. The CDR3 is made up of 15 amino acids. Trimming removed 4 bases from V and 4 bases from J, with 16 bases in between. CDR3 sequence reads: CASSQKLVSADTQYF. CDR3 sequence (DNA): TGTGCCAGCAGCCAGAAACTAGTCTCTGCAGATACGCAGTATTTT.

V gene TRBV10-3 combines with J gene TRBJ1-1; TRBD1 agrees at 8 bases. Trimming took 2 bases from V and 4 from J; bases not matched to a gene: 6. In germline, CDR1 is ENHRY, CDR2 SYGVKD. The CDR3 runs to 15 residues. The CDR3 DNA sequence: TGTGCCATCAGTGAGGCTAGAACAGGGGGCACTGAAGCTTTCTTT. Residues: CAISEARTGGTEAFF.

CDR3 sequence (DNA): TGTGCCTGGAGTGTAGCTACAAACACCATATATTTT. Residues: CAWSVATNTIYF. This chain uses TRBV30 with TRBJ1-3; D gene unclear. Trimming took 0 bases from V and 6 from J, leaving 6 bases between them. Germline V CDR1 and CDR2: GTSNPN, SVGIG (reference sequence). The CDR3 totals 12 residues.

CDR3 in DNA: TGTGCCAGCAGCCCTTTGACAGGGAACTATGGCTACACCTTC. This codes for CASSPLTGNYGYTF. The genes are TRBV7-9 and TRBJ1-2, with 7 bases matching TRBD1. Per the germline V gene, CDR1 is SEHNR and CDR2 is FQNEAQ (reference sequence). The CDR3 contains 14 residues. J was trimmed by 2 bases and V by 5 bases; bases with no gene match: 5.

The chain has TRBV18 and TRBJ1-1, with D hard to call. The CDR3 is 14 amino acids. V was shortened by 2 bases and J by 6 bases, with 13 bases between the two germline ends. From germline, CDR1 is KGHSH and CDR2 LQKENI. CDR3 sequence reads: CASSPGRGLAEAFF. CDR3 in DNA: TGTGCCAGCTCACCAGGACGGGGTTTGGCTGAAGCTTTCTTT.

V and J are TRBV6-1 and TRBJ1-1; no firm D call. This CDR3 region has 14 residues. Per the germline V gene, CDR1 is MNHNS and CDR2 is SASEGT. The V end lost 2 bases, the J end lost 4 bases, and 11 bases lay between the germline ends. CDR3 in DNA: TGTGCCAGCAGTGAACTGCGGTTAAGCACTGAAGCTTTCTTT. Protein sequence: CASSELRLSTEAFF.

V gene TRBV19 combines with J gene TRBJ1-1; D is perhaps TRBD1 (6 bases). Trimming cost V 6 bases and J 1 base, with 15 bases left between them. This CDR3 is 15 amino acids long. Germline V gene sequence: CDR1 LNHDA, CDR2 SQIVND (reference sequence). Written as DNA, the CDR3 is TGTGCCAGTAGCCAACCGCGACAGGCGAACACTGAAGCTTTCTTT. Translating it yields CASSQPRQANTEAFF.

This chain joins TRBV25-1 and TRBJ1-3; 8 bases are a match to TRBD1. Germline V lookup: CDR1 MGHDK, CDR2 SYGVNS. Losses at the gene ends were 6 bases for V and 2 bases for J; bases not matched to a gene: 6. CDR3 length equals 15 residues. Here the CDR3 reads CASRDRDPAGNTIYF. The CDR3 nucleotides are TGTGCCAGCAGGGACAGGGATCCGGCTGGAAACACCATATATTTT.

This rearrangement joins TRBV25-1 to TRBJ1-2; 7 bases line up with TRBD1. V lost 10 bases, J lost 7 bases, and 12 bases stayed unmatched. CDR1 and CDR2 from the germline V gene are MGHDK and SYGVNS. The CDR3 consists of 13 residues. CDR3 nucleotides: TGTGCCACCGAAAGATCAGGGGGGCTTGGCTACACCTTC. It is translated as CATERSGGLGYTF.

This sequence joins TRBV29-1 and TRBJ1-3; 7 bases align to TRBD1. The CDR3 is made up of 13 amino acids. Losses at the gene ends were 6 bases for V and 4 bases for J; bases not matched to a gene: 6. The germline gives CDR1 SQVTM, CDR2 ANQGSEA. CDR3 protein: CSVETGWGNTIYF. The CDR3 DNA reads TGCAGCGTGGAGACAGGGTGGGGAAACACCATATATTTT.

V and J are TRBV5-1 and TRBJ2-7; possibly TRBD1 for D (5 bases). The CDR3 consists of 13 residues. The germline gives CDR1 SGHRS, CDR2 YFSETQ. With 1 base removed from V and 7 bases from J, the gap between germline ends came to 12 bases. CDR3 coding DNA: TGCGCCAGCAGCTTGCCAGGGTCGCGGGAGCAGTACTTC. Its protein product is CASSLPGSREQYF.

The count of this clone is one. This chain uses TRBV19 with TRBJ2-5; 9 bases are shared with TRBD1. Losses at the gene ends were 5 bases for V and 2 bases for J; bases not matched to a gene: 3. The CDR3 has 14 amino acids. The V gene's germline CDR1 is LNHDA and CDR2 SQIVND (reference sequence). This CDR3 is CASSLDRGQETQYF. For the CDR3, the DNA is TGTGCCAGTAGTCTGGACAGGGGTCAAGAGACCCAGTACTTC.

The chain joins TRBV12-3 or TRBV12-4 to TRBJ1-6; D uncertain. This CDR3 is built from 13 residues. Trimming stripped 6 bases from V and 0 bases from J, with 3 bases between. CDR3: CASSSSYNSPLHF. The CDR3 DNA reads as TGTGCCAGCAGCAGCTCCTATAATTCACCCCTCCACTTT.

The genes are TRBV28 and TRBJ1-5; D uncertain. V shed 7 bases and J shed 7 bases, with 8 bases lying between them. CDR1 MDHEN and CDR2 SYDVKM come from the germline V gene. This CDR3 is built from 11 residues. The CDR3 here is CASTEGQPQHF. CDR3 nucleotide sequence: TGTGCCAGCACAGAGGGCCAGCCCCAGCATTTT.

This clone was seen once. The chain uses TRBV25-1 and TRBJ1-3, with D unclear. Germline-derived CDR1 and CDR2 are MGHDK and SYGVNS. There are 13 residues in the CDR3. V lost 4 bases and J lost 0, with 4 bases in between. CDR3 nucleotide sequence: TGTGCCAGCAGTGCCTACTCTGGAAACACCATATATTTT. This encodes CASSAYSGNTIYF.

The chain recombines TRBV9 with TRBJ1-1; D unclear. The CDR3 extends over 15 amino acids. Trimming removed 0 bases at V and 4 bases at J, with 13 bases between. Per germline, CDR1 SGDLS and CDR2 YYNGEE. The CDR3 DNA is TGTGCCAGCAGCGTAGGTCCAGCGCAAGGCACTGAAGCTTTCTTT. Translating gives CASSVGPAQGTEAFF.

The CDR3 DNA is TGTGCCAGTACAAACACGGGGGGTAGCAATCAGCCCCAGCATTTT. It translates to CASTNTGGSNQPQHF. The chain employs TRBV19 and TRBJ1-5; D may be TRBD1 (5 bases). The V and J ends lost 7 bases and 0 bases respectively, with 13 bases between them. This CDR3 comprises 15 residues. Germline lookup yields CDR1 LNHDA and CDR2 SQIVND (reference sequence).

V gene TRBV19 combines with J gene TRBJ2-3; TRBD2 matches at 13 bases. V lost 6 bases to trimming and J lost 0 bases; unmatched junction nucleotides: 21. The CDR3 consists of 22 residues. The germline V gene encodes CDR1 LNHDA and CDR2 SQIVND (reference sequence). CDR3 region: CASRPGQGRLAGGEGSTDTQYF. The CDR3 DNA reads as TGTGCCAGTAGGCCGGGACAGGGGAGACTAGCGGGGGGTGAGGGGAGCACAGATACGCAGTATTTT.

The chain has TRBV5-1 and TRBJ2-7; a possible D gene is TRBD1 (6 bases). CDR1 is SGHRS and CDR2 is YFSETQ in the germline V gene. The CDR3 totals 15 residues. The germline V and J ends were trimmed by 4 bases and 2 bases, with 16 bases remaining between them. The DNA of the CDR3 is TGCGCCAGCAGCCCTTCCACGACAGGAACCTACGAGCAGTACTTC. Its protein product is CASSPSTTGTYEQYF.

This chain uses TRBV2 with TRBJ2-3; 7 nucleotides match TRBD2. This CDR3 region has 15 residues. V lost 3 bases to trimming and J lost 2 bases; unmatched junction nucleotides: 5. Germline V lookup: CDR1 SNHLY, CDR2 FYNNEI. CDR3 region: CASSDPGTTTDTQYF. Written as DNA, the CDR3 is TGTGCCAGCAGTGACCCTGGGACTACCACAGATACGCAGTATTTT. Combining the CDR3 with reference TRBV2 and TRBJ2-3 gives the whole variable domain EPEVTQTPSHQVTQMGQEVILRCVPISNHLYFYWYRQILGQKVEFLVSFYNNEISEKSEIFDDQFSVERPDGSNFTLKIRSTKLEDSAMYFCASSDPGTTTDTQYFGPGTRLTVL.

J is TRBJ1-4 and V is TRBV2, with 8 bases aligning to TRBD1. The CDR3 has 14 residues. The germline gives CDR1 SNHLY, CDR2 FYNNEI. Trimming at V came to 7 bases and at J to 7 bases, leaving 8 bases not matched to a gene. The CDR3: CASTAGTGGEKLFF. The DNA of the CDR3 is TGTGCCAGCACCGCCGGGACAGGAGGTGAAAAACTGTTTTTT.

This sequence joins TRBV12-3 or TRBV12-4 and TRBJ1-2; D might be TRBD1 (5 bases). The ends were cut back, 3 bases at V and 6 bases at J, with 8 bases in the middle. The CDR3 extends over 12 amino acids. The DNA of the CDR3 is TGTGCCAGCAGTTTCCCGGGGGATGGCTACACCTTC. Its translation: CASSFPGDGYTF.

The CDR3 sequence: CASSLDRTANEKLFF. CDR3 DNA sequence: TGTGCCAGCAGCCTGGACAGGACTGCTAATGAAAAACTGTTTTTT. The chain couples TRBV7-8 to TRBJ1-4; TRBD1 matches 7 bases. V shed 5 bases and J 3 bases; nucleotides not matched to a gene: 6. From germline, CDR1 is SGHVS and CDR2 FQNEAQ. The length of the CDR3 is 15 residues.

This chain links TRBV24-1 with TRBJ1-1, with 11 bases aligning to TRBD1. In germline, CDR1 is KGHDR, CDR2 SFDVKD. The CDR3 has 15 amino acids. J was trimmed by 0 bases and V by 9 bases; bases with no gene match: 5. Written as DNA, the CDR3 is TGTGCCACCCCGGGACAGGGGGGAATGAACACTGAAGCTTTCTTT. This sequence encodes CATPGQGGMNTEAFF.

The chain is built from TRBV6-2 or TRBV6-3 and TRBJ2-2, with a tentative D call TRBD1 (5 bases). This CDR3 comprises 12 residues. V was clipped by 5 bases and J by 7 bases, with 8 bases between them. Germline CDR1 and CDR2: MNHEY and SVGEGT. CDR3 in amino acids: CASSKGVGELFF. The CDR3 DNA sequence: TGTGCCAGCAGTAAAGGGGTCGGGGAGCTGTTTTTT.

The CDR3 loop reads CASSLDGTYPNYGYTF. For the CDR3, the DNA is TGTGCCAGCAGCTTAGATGGGACATATCCTAACTATGGCTACACCTTC. This chain uses TRBV11-3 with TRBJ1-2; D may be TRBD1 (6 bases). V lost 0 bases and J 0 bases, leaving 11 bases between the germline ends. This CDR3 is 16 amino acids long. Germline CDR1 SGHNT, CDR2 YENEEA.

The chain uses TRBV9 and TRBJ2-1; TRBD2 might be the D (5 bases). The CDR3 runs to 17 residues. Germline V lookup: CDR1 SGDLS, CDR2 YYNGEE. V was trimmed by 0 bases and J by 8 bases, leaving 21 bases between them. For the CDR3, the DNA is TGTGCCAGCAGCGTAGAAGTGGGCGGGCTCATAAGAGATGAGCAGTTCTTC. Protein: CASSVEVGGLIRDEQFF.